These 26 T cell receptor beta chains were sequenced from one sample in a study of T-cell reconstitution after alpha-beta-depleted transplantation in children. Unique molecular identifiers were incorporated when the TCRbeta library was constructed. MiXCR was run by TCRdb on the PCR reads, yielding one entry per CDR3 protein. The repertoire holds about a million distinct CDR3 sequences, about 29% seen once, with under 30% in the top ten. The starting material was PBMCs, mostly from graft donor cells, obtained 360 days after TCRalphabeta/CD19-depleted stem cell transplant. The source is a boy under two years old who had a stem cell transplant for SCID, so the T cells may come from the graft donor.

The genes are TRBV29-1 and TRBJ1-1; a weak D match, TRBD1 (5 bases). Germline CDR1 is SQVTM and CDR2 is ANQGSEA. CDR3 length: 15 residues. V gave up 4 bases and J gave up 5 bases, with 20 bases separating them. The CDR3 DNA sequence: TGCAGCGTTGTGTTCCCGCCCAGCAGGGAGACTGAAGCTTTCTTT. Protein sequence: CSVVFPPSRETEAFF.

This clonotype was counted ten times or more. The chain joins TRBV5-1 to TRBJ2-1; D is uncertain. The CDR3 runs to 12 residues. V dropped 0 bases and J dropped 6 bases, with 4 bases sitting between them. Germline loops: CDR1 SGHRS, CDR2 YFSETQ. The CDR3 region is CASSLEGNEQFF. The CDR3 DNA is TGCGCCAGCAGCTTGGAAGGCAATGAGCAGTTCTTC.

The rearrangement joins TRBV20-1 to TRBJ2-1, with 10 bases fitting TRBD2. This CDR3 is built from 15 residues. Germline V gene lookup returns CDR1 DFQATT and CDR2 SNEGSKA (reference sequence). With V trimmed by 5 bases and J by 6 bases, 10 bases remained unmatched. The CDR3: CSAQLSGGARNEQFF. For the CDR3, the DNA is TGCAGTGCTCAATTAAGCGGGGGGGCCCGCAATGAGCAGTTCTTC.

The rearrangement links TRBV20-1 to TRBJ2-5, with D perhaps TRBD1 (6 bases). With 3 bases removed from V and 5 bases from J, the gap between germline ends came to 7 bases. CDR3 length: 11 residues. Germline CDR1 reads DFQATT; CDR2 reads SNEGSKA (reference sequence). This CDR3 reads CSASGGETQYF. CDR3 DNA: TGCAGTGCTAGTGGGGGCGAGACCCAGTACTTC.

In its sample, this clonotype was seen a few times. V usage is TRBV6-5 and J usage is TRBJ2-2; perhaps TRBD2 as D (5 bases). Germline assignment: CDR1 MNHEY and CDR2 SVGAGI. Trimming cost V 2 bases and J 2 bases, with 15 bases left between them. The CDR3 runs 17 residues. CDR3 bases: TGTGCCAGCAGTTACCGCTCTCGAGGGAGAAACACCGGGGAGCTGTTTTTT. Protein sequence: CASSYRSRGRNTGELFF.

The V and J genes are TRBV14 and TRBJ1-3; D is unresolved. The CDR3 runs 15 residues. V was clipped by 3 bases and J by 0 bases, with 9 bases between them. Germline V gene lookup returns CDR1 SGHDN and CDR2 FVKESK. CDR3 nucleotides: TGTGCCAGCAGCCAGGCACCGGTCTCTGGAAACACCATATATTTT. This encodes CASSQAPVSGNTIYF.

This clonotype was seen more than once but under ten times. The J gene is TRBJ2-1, the V gene TRBV7-2; D assignment may be TRBD1 or TRBD2 (6 bases each). CDR3 length equals 16 residues. V shed 2 bases and J shed 9 bases, with 20 bases lying between them. From germline, CDR1 is SGHTA and CDR2 FQGNSA. CDR3 in DNA: TGTGCCAGCAGCTTAATAGGGGGGCGGACGAGCAGTGAGCAGTTCTTC. Translating gives CASSLIGGRTSSEQFF.

The CDR3 protein is CASSEGKGWSIDQPQHF. CDR3 nucleotide sequence: TGTGCCAGCAGTGAAGGCAAGGGGTGGTCAATCGATCAGCCCCAGCATTTT. V gene TRBV2 combines with J gene TRBJ1-5; weak D call: TRBD1 (5 bases). Per germline, CDR1 SNHLY and CDR2 FYNNEI. This CDR3 has 17 amino acids. V was cut by 1 base and J by 5 bases, with 18 bases left in between.

This clonotype came up a few times. The rearrangement joins TRBV6-1 to TRBJ2-3; D is unresolved. The CDR3 length is 15 residues. Germline V gene lookup returns CDR1 MNHNS and CDR2 SASEGT. Trimming took 5 bases from V and 4 from J, leaving 16 bases between them. The CDR3 reads CASSRGSRAPDTQYF. As DNA, the CDR3 is TGTGCCAGCAGTCGAGGTAGCCGTGCCCCAGATACGCAGTATTTT.

This clonotype has a count of ten or more. The germline gene is not matched at one end of the junction; a read error may be the cause. CDR3 protein: CASALGGGGFNEQFF. The CDR3 DNA reads as TGTGCTAGTGCTTTGGGGGGGGGCGGATTTAATGAGCAGTTCTTC. The rearrangement uses TRBV12-5 and TRBJ2-1, with D perhaps TRBD2 (7 bases). The CDR3 has 15 amino acids. CDR1 and CDR2 from the germline V gene are LGHNT and FRNRAP.

This clonotype was recorded a few times. The chain employs TRBV5-1 and TRBJ2-7; D assignment may be TRBD1 or TRBD2 (5 bases each). This CDR3 is 14 amino acids long. V was cut by 4 bases and J by 5 bases, with 16 bases left in between. The germline V gene has CDR1 SGHRS and CDR2 YFSETQ. The CDR3 sequence: CASSRDLALNEQYF. CDR3 nucleotides: TGCGCCAGCAGCCGGGACCTTGCGTTGAACGAGCAGTACTTC.

The chain joins TRBV20-1 to TRBJ1-2, with 9 bases aligning to TRBD1. V dropped 3 bases and J dropped 3; count of bases not matched to a gene: 2. Germline V CDR1 and CDR2: DFQATT, SNEGSKA (reference sequence). This CDR3 comprises 13 residues. The CDR3 reads CSARTGGDYGYTF. CDR3 nucleotide sequence: TGCAGTGCTAGGACAGGGGGAGACTATGGCTACACCTTC.

Only a few counts were recorded for this clonotype. The V call is TRBV7-2, the J call TRBJ2-1; 13 bases agree with TRBD2. The CDR3 consists of 16 residues. With V trimmed by 5 bases and J by 5 bases, 6 bases remained unmatched. Germline assignment: CDR1 SGHTA and CDR2 FQGNSA. The CDR3 protein is CASSPPGLAGNNEQFF. The CDR3, as DNA: TGTGCCAGCAGCCCGCCGGGACTAGCGGGGAACAATGAGCAGTTCTTC.

This clonotype has more than one count but fewer than ten. As DNA, the CDR3 is TGCGCCAGCAGCCGCCTGACGGTGGGGCGGGGGGCTGACAATGAGCAGTTCTTC. This encodes CASSRLTVGRGADNEQFF. V gene TRBV4-1 combines with J gene TRBJ2-1, with 8 positions matching TRBD2. Germline loops: CDR1 MGHRA, CDR2 YSYEKL. The CDR3 totals 18 residues. J was trimmed by 5 bases and V by 4 bases; bases with no gene match: 16.

This chain's CDR3 is CATSGADTQYF. CDR3 DNA sequence: TGTGCCACCTCGGGCGCAGATACGCAGTATTTT. The rearrangement links TRBV10-3 to TRBJ2-3, with D uncertain. This CDR3 is built from 11 residues. Germline-derived CDR1 and CDR2 are ENHRY and SYGVKD. V lost 10 bases and J 4 bases, leaving 9 bases between the germline ends.

This chain links TRBV28 with TRBJ1-5; D is unresolved. The CDR3 loop spans 18 amino acids. Trimming shortened V by 5 bases and J by 2 bases, and 22 bases separated the two germline ends. The germline V gene has CDR1 MDHEN and CDR2 SYDVKM. In DNA, the CDR3 is TGTGCCAGCAGTGGCTCAGGCCTCGCCGGGAGAGGCAATCAGCCCCAGCATTTT. Translated: CASSGSGLAGRGNQPQHF. Variable domain in full (rest from reference TRBV28 and TRBJ1-5): DVKVTQSSRYLVKRTGEKVFLECVQDMDHENMFWYRQDPGLGLRLIYFSYDVKMKEKGDIPEGYSVSREKKERFSLILESASTNQTSMYLCASSGSGLAGRGNQPQHFGDGTRLSIL.

V gene TRBV15 combines with J gene TRBJ2-3; 8 nucleotides align to TRBD2. Germline V gene data show CDR1 as LNHNV and CDR2 as YYDKDF (reference sequence). The CDR3 has 16 amino acids. Trimming removed 0 bases from V and 6 bases from J; junction bases left unmatched: 8. Written as DNA, the CDR3 is TGTGCCACCAGCAGAGATGGTCAGGGACTAGTCGATACGCAGTATTTT. Protein: CATSRDGQGLVDTQYF.

This rearrangement joins TRBV5-8 to TRBJ2-1, with TRBD1 matching 7 bases. V trimming: 5 bases; J trimming: 6 bases; junction bases outside the gene matches: 17. The CDR3 spans 17 residues. Per germline, CDR1 SGHTS and CDR2 YDEGEE. The CDR3 sequence: CASSFKRGTARSNEQFF. The CDR3 DNA follows: TGTGCCAGCAGTTTTAAGAGAGGGACAGCTAGATCCAATGAGCAGTTCTTC.

This clonotype was detected many times. The chain links TRBV5-1 to TRBJ2-5; D is tentatively TRBD1 or TRBD2 (6 bases each). Germline V gene sequence: CDR1 SGHRS, CDR2 YFSETQ. This CDR3 comprises 15 residues. V was shortened by 1 base and J by 0 bases, with 10 bases between the two germline ends. The CDR3 is CASSLWGANQETQYF. CDR3 in DNA: TGCGCCAGCAGCTTGTGGGGGGCCAACCAAGAGACCCAGTACTTC.

This clonotype was picked up a small number of times. J is TRBJ1-4 and V is TRBV7-3, with D maybe TRBD1 (5 bases). CDR3 length equals 16 residues. Germline V CDR1 and CDR2: SGHTA, FQGTGA. Trimming removed 2 bases from V and 5 bases from J, with 15 bases in between. Written as DNA, the CDR3 is TGTGCCAGCAGCTTAGGGGCTGAGGGTGGCAATGAAAAACTGTTTTTT. Translated, it gives CASSLGAEGGNEKLFF.

This clonotype was detected a few times. The rearrangement joins TRBV20-1 to TRBJ1-1; no clear D gene. V dropped 5 bases and J dropped 0 bases, with 19 bases sitting between them. Germline lookup yields CDR1 DFQATT and CDR2 SNEGSKA (reference sequence). CDR3 length: 16 residues. CDR3 sequence: CSASSLPLLMNTEAFF. As DNA, the CDR3 is TGCAGTGCTTCTTCCCTTCCTCTCCTCATGAACACTGAAGCTTTCTTT.

The CDR3 bases are TGTGCCACCAGTGACCCGGGGCGGGAGGATGGTGAAAAACTGTTTTTT. Its translation: CATSDPGREDGEKLFF. The chain couples TRBV24-1 to TRBJ1-4; tentative D call: TRBD1 (5 bases). Trimming removed 4 bases at V and 7 bases at J, with 18 bases between. Per the germline V gene, CDR1 is KGHDR and CDR2 is SFDVKD. CDR3 length: 16 amino acids.

This clonotype has a handful of counts. The genes are TRBV29-1 and TRBJ1-1; D gene unclear. This CDR3 comprises 12 residues. With 7 bases removed from V and 0 bases from J, the gap between germline ends came to 9 bases. Germline CDR1 and CDR2: SQVTM and ANQGSEA. CDR3 in DNA: TGCAGCGGACACCTAATGAACACTGAAGCTTTCTTT. Encoded protein: CSGHLMNTEAFF.

The sample holds a few counts of this clonotype. A junction boundary mismatches the germline segment, possibly from a read error. The chain uses TRBV7-2 and TRBJ2-1, with TRBD1 as a possible D gene (6 bases). The germline V gene encodes CDR1 SGHTA and CDR2 FQGNSA. The CDR3 loop spans 13 amino acids. CDR3 region: CASSPRGYIEQFF. In DNA form, the CDR3 reads TGTGCCAGCAGCCCCAGGGGATACATTGAGCAGTTCTTC.

The V and J genes are TRBV27 and TRBJ1-1, with a weak D call TRBD1 (6 bases). Germline assignment: CDR1 MNHEY and CDR2 SMNVEV (reference sequence). Trimming removed 6 bases at V and 1 base at J, with 15 bases between. The CDR3 totals 15 residues. The CDR3 loop is CASRSSGTRNTEAFF. The CDR3 coding sequence is TGTGCCAGCAGATCCTCCGGGACAAGGAACACTGAAGCTTTCTTT.

This clonotype was counted between two and nine times. This sequence joins TRBV9 and TRBJ2-2; no clear D gene. With 1 base removed from V and 1 base from J, the gap between germline ends came to 14 bases. Per germline, CDR1 SGDLS and CDR2 YYNGEE. The CDR3 consists of 17 residues. CDR3 nucleotide sequence: TGTGCCAGCAGCGTATCTTTGTATGCAGAGAACACCGGGGAGCTGTTTTTT. Translating it yields CASSVSLYAENTGELFF.